The 4 T cell receptor beta chains given below trace back to one sample, sequenced in a study of blood T cells in healthy people across ages. Then a second PCR, running about 7 to 11 cycles, was carried out with a sample-barcoded 5' primer and a J-beta primer mix. TCRdb independently ran MiXCR on the 5' RACE reads; one entry per CDR3 protein. The data show about 640,000 distinct CDR3 sequences, with approximately 30% seen just once and more than 15% held by the top ten. The sample comprised blood. The receptors were gathered from a woman at least 80 years old in good health.

This clonotype was detected many times. The chain recombines TRBV5-1 with TRBJ2-1; D is possibly TRBD1 (6 bases). The germline gives CDR1 SGHRS, CDR2 YFSETQ. V shed 4 bases and J shed 0 bases, with 14 bases lying between them. The length of the CDR3 is 16 residues. The CDR3: CASSLGHQSSYNEQFF. In DNA form, the CDR3 reads TGCGCCAGCAGCCTGGGACACCAGAGCTCCTACAATGAGCAGTTCTTC.

This clonotype was picked up many times. The chain joins TRBV6-5 to TRBJ2-7; 8 bases are a match to TRBD2. CDR3 length equals 14 residues. Germline V gives CDR1 MNHEY, CDR2 SVGAGI. V lost 8 bases to trimming and J lost 3 bases; unmatched junction nucleotides: 9. CDR3 nucleotides: TGTGCCAGCTCGGGCGGGGGGCTCGGCTACGAGCAGTACTTC. Translating it yields CASSGGGLGYEQYF.

Points on this clonotype: This could be a read error, since a much larger clone is one nucleotide away. The chain joins TRBV7-3 to TRBJ2-2, with TRBD1 matching 7 bases. CDR3 length: 16 residues. V lost 5 bases and J lost 4; bases outside the gene matches: 10. Germline-derived CDR1 and CDR2 are SGHTA and FQGTGA. CDR3 coding DNA: TGTGCCAGCAGCCCTCCCGGACAGGAGCCCACCGGGGAGCTGTTTTTT. Protein sequence: CASSPPGQEPTGELFF.

As concerns this clonotype: One base away lies a much larger clone, so this may be a sequencing read error. The V and J genes are TRBV5-6 and TRBJ2-6; D remains ambiguous. The CDR3 totals 15 residues. From germline, CDR1 is SGHDT and CDR2 YYEEEE. Trimming pared 4 bases from V and 0 bases from J, leaving 8 bases between. The CDR3 region is CASSPPDSGANVLTF. CDR3 in DNA: TGTGCCAGCAGCCCTCCAGACTCTGGGGCCAACGTCCTGACTTTC. The whole variable domain, remainder taken from reference TRBV5-6 and TRBJ2-6, is DAGVTQSPTHLIKTRGQQVTLRCSPKSGHDTVSWYQQALGQGPQFIFQYYEEEERQRGNFPDRFSGHQFPNYSSELNVNALLLGDSALYLCASSPPDSGANVLTFGAGSRLTVL.